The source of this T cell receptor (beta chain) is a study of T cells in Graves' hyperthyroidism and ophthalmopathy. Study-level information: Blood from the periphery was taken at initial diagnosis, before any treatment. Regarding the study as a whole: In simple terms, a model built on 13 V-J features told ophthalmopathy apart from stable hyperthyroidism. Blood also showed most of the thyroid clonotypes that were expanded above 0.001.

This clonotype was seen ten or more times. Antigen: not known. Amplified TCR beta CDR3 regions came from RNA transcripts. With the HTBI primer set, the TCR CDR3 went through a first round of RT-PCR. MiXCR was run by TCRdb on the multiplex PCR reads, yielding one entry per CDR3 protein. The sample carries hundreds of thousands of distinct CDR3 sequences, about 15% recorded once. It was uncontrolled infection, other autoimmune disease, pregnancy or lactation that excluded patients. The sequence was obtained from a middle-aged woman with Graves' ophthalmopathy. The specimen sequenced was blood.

The CDR3 DNA reads as TGTGCCAGCAGCTTGGCTAGCCCCCACTACGAGCAGTACTTC. It encodes CASSLASPHYEQYF. The chain links TRBV7-2 to TRBJ2-7; tentative D call: TRBD2 (5 bases). CDR3 length equals 14 residues. Trimming left V 3 bases short and J 3 bases short, with 12 bases between. Germline assignment: CDR1 SGHTA and CDR2 FQGNSA.